This is a list of T cell receptor beta chains from one sample in a study of blood T cell repertoires in COVID-19. Assay used: immunoSEQ multiplex PCR; TCRdb lists only in-frame clones, some missing. The table includes around 250,000 clones, approximately 86% detected once. Sequences were obtained from PBMCs or T cells enriched from blood (not recorded which). Receptors originate from a woman between 50 and 59 years old who had recovered from COVID-19. CDR3s include the opening cysteine and the closing phenylalanine or tryptophan. The D gene is left open where the match is weak. The listing skips clone size in some rows; elsewhere it reads once, few, many or a size class.

J gene: TRBJ2-1; V gene: TRBV18; D gene: .; clone size: .; CDR3 DNA: TGTGCCAGCTCACCGCGGGACAGCCTACAGTCCTACAATGAGCAGTTCTTC; CDR3 protein: CASSPRDSLQSYNEQFF
J gene: TRBJ2-2; V gene: TRBV9; D gene: .; clone size: .; CDR3 DNA: TGTGCCAGCAGCCCCGTTTGGGAGGTCCCCCTAACGGCCGGGGAGCTGTTTTTT; CDR3 protein: CASSPVWEVPLTAGELFF
J gene: TRBJ2-2; V gene: TRBV5-8; D gene: TRBD2; clone size: .; CDR3 DNA: TGTGCCAGCAGCGGGGGACTAGCGGGACGCACCGGGGAGCTGTTTTTT; CDR3 protein: CASSGGLAGRTGELFF
J gene: TRBJ1-1; V gene: TRBV7-8; D gene: .; clone size: .; CDR3 DNA: TGTGCCAGCAGCTTCCCAAGCTCGAACACTGAAGCTTTCTTT; CDR3 protein: CASSFPSSNTEAFF
J gene: TRBJ2-1; V gene: TRBV5-6; D gene: TRBD2; clone size: .; CDR3 DNA: TGTGCCAGCAGCCAAATAGCGGGAGGGTCCTACAATGAGCAGTTCTTC; CDR3 protein: CASSQIAGGSYNEQFF
J gene: TRBJ1-2; V gene: TRBV30; D gene: .; clone size: .; CDR3 DNA: TGTGCCGGAGATACTGAGTATAACTATGGCTACACCTTC; CDR3 protein: CAGDTEYNYGYTF
J gene: TRBJ2-3; V gene: TRBV28; D gene: .; clone size: .; CDR3 DNA: TGTGCCAGCACGCCGGGAGCTACAGATACGCAGTATTTT; CDR3 protein: CASTPGATDTQYF
J gene: TRBJ1-6; V gene: TRBV19; D gene: TRBD1; clone size: .; CDR3 DNA: TGTGCCAGCAGGGGACAGGGCGGAGGAAGTTCACCCCTCCACTTT; CDR3 protein: CASRGQGGGSSPLHF
J gene: TRBJ1-1; V gene: TRBV27; D gene: TRBD1; clone size: .; CDR3 DNA: TGTGCCAGCAGGGATCGACAGGGGGCGCCCCGGGACACTGAAGCTTTCTTT; CDR3 protein: CASRDRQGAPRDTEAFF
J gene: TRBJ2-7; V gene: TRBV6-1; D gene: .; clone size: few; CDR3 DNA: TGTGCCAGCAGTGAAGCGCATGACAGCTCCTACGAGCAGTACTTC; CDR3 protein: CASSEAHDSSYEQYF
J gene: TRBJ2-3; V gene: TRBV27; D gene: .; clone size: once; CDR3 DNA: TGTGCCAGCAGTTTATATTTTCCCGGGGTAGCGACAAAAACAGATACGCAGTATTTT; CDR3 protein: CASSLYFPGVATKTDTQYF
J gene: TRBJ2-2; V gene: TRBV29-1; D gene: TRBD1; clone size: .; CDR3 DNA: TGCAGCGTAAGACAGGGGGCTGAACACGGGGAGCTGTTTTTT; CDR3 protein: CSVRQGAEHGELFF
J gene: TRBJ2-7; V gene: TRBV6-5; D gene: .; clone size: .; CDR3 DNA: TGTGCCAGCAGCACATTCATCGTCCCCTACGAGCAGTACTTC; CDR3 protein: CASSTFIVPYEQYF